This T cell receptor beta chain originates from a study of T-cell memory formation after mild COVID-19. Study results and limitations: The study detected some responding clones in pre-infection memory, suggesting cross-reactive memory joined. Clones from the second wave (peaking day 37) had unconfirmed SARS-CoV-2 specificity.

V was pared by 6 bases and J by 3 bases, with 5 bases between. The CDR3 length is 11 residues. The germline V gene encodes CDR1 SNHLY and CDR2 FYNNEI. Amplification by 5'RACE using constant-segment primers produced TCR alpha and TCR beta cDNA libraries that carried sample barcodes and UMIs. Via MiXCR, TCRdb re-called the 5' RACE reads, giving one row per CDR3 protein. Of about 190,000 distinct CDR3 sequences in the sample, about 18% were seen once. On this clonotype itself: Its antigen is still unknown.

This sequence joins TRBV2 and TRBJ2-5; D gene ambiguous. The sequenced sample was PBMCs or a T cell subset sorted from them (not recorded which). The sequence came from an adult woman who had mild COVID-19 (a few samples of this study predate the infection). Cell type and time point are not known. This CDR3 is CASRPEETQYF. The CDR3 DNA follows: TGTGCCAGCAGACCTGAAGAGACCCAGTACTTC.